This TCR beta chain was profiled in a study of monozygotic twins with inflammatory bowel disease. The CDR3 spans 15 residues. Germline CDR1 is SGHRS and CDR2 is YFSETQ. Template switching introduced UMIs that contain a 6-nucleotide sample barcode. From the 5' RACE reads, TCRdb lists one entry per CDR3 protein and no DNA. This table holds 440,000 or so distinct CDR3 sequences. Findings and limits, study-wide: Fewer shared clonotypes with others were found in IBD patients than in healthy twins, especially with disease activity.

Note on this clonotype: Its target is unknown.

The rearrangement joins TRBV5-1 to TRBJ1-4. This clonotype originated in a human donor with ulcerative colitis or Crohn's disease, or a healthy co-twin of an affected twin (not recorded which). Material for sequencing was blood. The CDR3 spells CASSSGGSTNEKLFF. The full variable domain, rest sourced from reference TRBV5-1 and TRBJ1-4, is KAGVTQTPRYLIKTRGQQVTLSCSPISGHRSVSWYQQTPGQGLQFLFEYFSETQRNKGNFPGRFSGRQFSNSRSEMNVSTLELGDSALYLCASSSGGSTNEKLFFGSGTQLSVL.